This T cell receptor (beta chain) was profiled in a study of cytomegalovirus exposure and HLA in healthy donors. This cohort consisted of healthy bone marrow donors. Broader study findings: The classifier was said to identify cytomegalovirus status with high specificity and sensitivity. In vitro assays verified that three CMV-associated chains recognized CMV antigens specifically.

Concerning this clone: Antigen specificity is unknown.

V lost 3 bases and J lost 7, with 16 bases in between. The V gene's germline CDR1 is SGHRS and CDR2 YFSETQ. The CDR3 has 14 residues. PCR amplification relied on 60 Vbeta primers (plus 13 Jbeta primers). Sequencing was performed with immunoSEQ multiplex PCR; in TCRdb, only in-frame clones are kept and a portion is missing. The data contain 150,000 to 200,000 clones, approximately 88% of them singletons. This clonotype was obtained from a woman aged 18-29 years in good health and CMV-seronegative. Sequences were obtained from PBMCs. The chain uses TRBV5-1 and TRBJ1-2; tentative D call: TRBD1 (6 bases). Here the CDR3 DNA reads TGCGCCAGCAGCTGGGGTGGCGCGGGGGCTGGCTACACCTTC. As protein: CASSWGGAGAGYTF.